This T cell receptor beta chain came from a study of shared clonotypes between healthy human individuals. Across the whole study: Participating donors consisted of a couple of women and a few men aged 18 to 49. Findings of the study overall: The authors expected sequencing depth to affect clonotype sharing among donors.

Method: immunoSEQ multiplex PCR; TCRdb's copy keeps in-frame clones and lacks some. Counted here are over 400,000 clones, roughly 95% occurring once; the ten biggest clones make up approximately 0.067%. The CDR3 spans 13 residues. Germline CDR1 is SEHNR and CDR2 is FQNEAQ (reference sequence). V lost 9 bases to trimming and J lost 6 bases, with 16 bases between them. To note about this clone: Antigen: not known.

This sequence originates from a woman aged 30 to 39 in good health. The sample consisted of naive CD4+ T cells sorted from blood. The sample's subset: CD45RA+ positively selected. V and J are TRBV7-9 and TRBJ2-3, with D tentatively TRBD1 (6 bases). CDR3 DNA: TGTGCCAGTGGAAGGGACACTGGGGATACGCAGTATTTT. It encodes CASGRDTGDTQYF. The full variable domain, with the rest looked up from reference TRBV7-9 and TRBJ2-3, is DTGVSQNPRHKITKRGQNVTFRCDPISEHNRLYWYRQTLGQGPEFLTYFQNEAQLEKSRLLSDRFSAERPKGSFSTLEIQRTEQGDSAMYLCASGRDTGDTQYFGPGTRLTVL.